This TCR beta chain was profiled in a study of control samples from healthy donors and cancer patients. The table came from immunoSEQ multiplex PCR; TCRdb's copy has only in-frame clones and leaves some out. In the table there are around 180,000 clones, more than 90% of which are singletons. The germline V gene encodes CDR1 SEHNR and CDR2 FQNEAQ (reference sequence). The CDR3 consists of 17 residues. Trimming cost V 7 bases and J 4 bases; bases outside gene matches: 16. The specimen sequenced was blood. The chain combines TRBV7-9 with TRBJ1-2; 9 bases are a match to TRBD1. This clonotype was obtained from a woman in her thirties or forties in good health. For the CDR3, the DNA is TGTGCCAGCATCCCCTGGGACAGGGAGGTCGTAGGCTATGGCTACACCTTC. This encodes CASIPWDREVVGYGYTF. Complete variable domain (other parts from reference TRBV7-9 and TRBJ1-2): DTGVSQNPRHKITKRGQNVTFRCDPISEHNRLYWYRQTLGQGPEFLTYFQNEAQLEKSRLLSDRFSAERPKGSFSTLEIQRTEQGDSAMYLCASIPWDREVVGYGYTFGSGTRLTVV.